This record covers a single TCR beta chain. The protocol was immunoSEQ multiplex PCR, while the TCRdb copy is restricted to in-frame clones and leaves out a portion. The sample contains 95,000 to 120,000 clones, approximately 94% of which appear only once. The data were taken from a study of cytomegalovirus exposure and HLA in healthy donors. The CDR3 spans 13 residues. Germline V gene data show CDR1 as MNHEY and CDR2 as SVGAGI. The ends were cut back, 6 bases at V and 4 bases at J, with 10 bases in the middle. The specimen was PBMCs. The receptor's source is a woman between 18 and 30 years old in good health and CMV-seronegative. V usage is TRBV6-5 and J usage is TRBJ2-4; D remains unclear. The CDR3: CASSSDWKNIQYF. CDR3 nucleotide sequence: TGTGCCAGCAGCTCAGACTGGAAAAACATTCAGTACTTC.